This TCR beta chain was sequenced during a study of CD8 T cells in ankylosing spondylitis (dated by TCRdb to 2015 to 2018). Background on the whole study: The study set out to find disease-linked TCR variants by profiling T cell receptor beta repertoires in ankylosing spondylitis patients and healthy donors. The full study cohort comprised 20 to 30 ankylosing spondylitis patients and roughly 110 healthy donors. Peripheral blood was sampled, and synovial fluid was additionally collected from ankylosing spondylitis patients. Overall study outcomes, separate from this receptor: A CD8+ phenotype was shown by the disease-linked clones, which were found at relatively low frequencies in peripheral blood. Some TCR beta motif variants had previously been reported in synovial fluid and blood of reactive arthritis patients, which suggested common disease-initiation mechanisms. A TCR beta motif of about 8 highly homologous amino acid variants appeared characteristic of blood from ankylosing spondylitis patients. According to the report, matched synovial fluid samples from ankylosing spondylitis patients were significantly enriched for the disease-linked clones.

Inclusive of the bounding cysteine and phenylalanine, the CDR3 is 16 residues long. Only CDR3 DNA remains: 48 bases, in frame from the first base. V gives up 0 bases and J gives up 4 bases, and the segment between their germline ends measures 13 bases. Via the germline V gene, CDR1 is MNHEY and CDR2 SVGAGI. Sequencing relied on an Illumina HiSeq 2500. TCR beta libraries were prepared by quantitative 5'-RACE with molecular barcodes. For the original study's pipeline: A new computational method based on a probabilistic model of VDJ rearrangement was used to identify disease-linked TCR variants. In TCRdb, the public reads were trimmed at Q25 with fastp and aligned with MiXCR, with productive beta chains retained. Rows with one shared CDR3 protein collapse into an entry with the most common genes and DNA. These V and J calls originate from TCRdb's pipeline instead of the authors' own analysis. This sample comprises some 46,000 distinct CDR3 sequences, about 10% of them detected only once. Of the sample, approximately 1.5% falls within the top ten clones.

Compared with the rest of its sample, this clonotype is medium-sized (0.01 to 0.1%). What antigen it recognizes has not been identified. Base qualities were left out, and no much larger clone turns up one base away. The specimen sequenced was blood, either unsorted or a sorted T cell fraction (not recorded which). This sequence was found in a male donor with ankylosing spondylitis or in good health (not recorded which). Recombination connected TRBV6-5 to TRBJ2-1; TRBD2 might be the D gene, on 5 matching bases. The DNA sequence is given as TGTGCCAGCAGTTACTCGAAATCGGGGTTGTACAATGAGCAGTTCTTC. Its amino acids are CASSYSKSGLYNEQFF.